This TCR beta chain was found in a study of STAT3 mutations in large granular lymphocyte leukemia. Study outcomes and limitations: In about 30% of the 18 patients, new TCR clonotypes emerged after therapy. At least one immunodominant TCR beta clonotype appeared in every T-cell large granular lymphocyte leukemia patient.

CDR1 is GTSNPN, CDR2 SVGIG, per germline (reference sequence). The CDR3 is 11 residues long. Trimming removed 3 bases at V and 3 bases at J, with 3 bases between. TCRdb's table, derived via immunoSEQ multiplex PCR, lists solely in-frame clones and lacks some. The data show fewer than 11,000 clones, with roughly 55% seen just once and about 9% held by the top ten. Notes on this clone: Its antigen is as yet unknown.

Material: peripheral blood mononuclear cells. The TCR originated in a boy between 10 and 17 years old with T-cell large granular lymphocyte leukemia. Some clones in this sample may be carry-over from other donors' samples. The gene calls are TRBV30 and TRBJ1-3; D unclear. The CDR3 here is CAWRHGNTIYF. In DNA, the CDR3 is TGTGCCTGGAGGCATGGAAACACCATATATTTT. The full variable domain, in which reference TRBV30 and TRBJ1-3 provide the parts outside the CDR3, is SQTIHQWPATLVQPVGSPLSLECTVEGTSNPNLYWYRQAAGRGLQLLFYSVGIGQISSEVPQNLSASRPQDRQFILSSKKLLLSDSGFYLCAWRHGNTIYFGEGSWLTVV.